This is a list of T cell receptor beta chains from one sample in a study of blood T cells in healthy people across ages. MiXCR, applied by TCRdb to the 5' RACE reads, yields one record per CDR3 protein. The repertoire has roughly 1.5 million distinct CDR3 sequences, about 45% of them found once; the top ten carry roughly 3.7%. The specimen sequenced was blood. Every receptor here comes from a young woman in good health. Both conserved end residues are part of each CDR3. The order of the fields is V gene, clone size, J gene, D gene, CDR3 DNA, CDR3 protein. The D gene is left open where the match is weak. Clone size, where shown, is once, few, many, or a class for clones that have expanded.

>TRBV27|NA|TRBJ2-1|TRBD2
TGTGCCAGCACCACTAGCGGGAGCCAATACAATGAGCAGTTCTTC
CASTTSGSQYNEQFF
>TRBV7-2|NA|TRBJ2-3|NA
TGTGCCAGCAGCTTAGAGCAGGGAGGTTGGCTGTATTTT
CASSLEQGGWLYF
>TRBV3-1|few|TRBJ2-7|TRBD2
TGTGCCAGCAGACGGACTAGCGGGAGTGCGTACGAGCAGTACTTC
CASRRTSGSAYEQYF
>TRBV7-9|NA|TRBJ2-7|TRBD2
TGTGCCAGCAGCTTAGGGCTTAGCGGGGGCTCCTACGAGCAGTACTTC
CASSLGLSGGSYEQYF
>TRBV20-1|NA|TRBJ2-1|NA
TGCAGTGCTAGCTACCAGGGTAATGAGCAGTTCTTC
CSASYQGNEQFF
>TRBV11-2|few|TRBJ2-7|NA
TGTGCCAGCAGCCCGCCTTCTTTCTACAATGAGCAGTACTTC
CASSPPSFYNEQYF
>TRBV19|NA|TRBJ2-1|NA
TGTGCCAGTAGTATAGGCACCCCTAATGAGCAGTTCTTC
CASSIGTPNEQFF
>TRBV21-1|NA|TRBJ2-3|NA
TGTGCCAGCAGCAAACCCCAGCCCCGCGATACGCAGTATTTT
CASSKPQPRDTQYF
>TRBV6-6|few|TRBJ2-7|NA
TGTGCCAGCAGGTCTTCCGCCTACGAGCAGTACTTC
CASRSSAYEQYF
>TRBV27|NA|TRBJ2-1|TRBD2
TGTGCCAGCAGTTCCCGGACAGGCAGGACCGGGACTAGCGGGAGGAGCTCCTACAATGAGCAGTTCTTC
CASSSRTGRTGTSGRSSYNEQFF
>TRBV6-2/TRBV6-3|few|TRBJ2-1|TRBD2
TGTGCCAGCAGTTACCTCGGGGGGGCCTACAATGAGCAGTTCTTC
CASSYLGGAYNEQFF
>TRBV27|many|TRBJ2-3|TRBD2
TGTGCCAGCAGTAGCGGGGGGAGCACAGATACGCAGTATTTT
CASSSGGSTDTQYF
>TRBV7-8|NA|TRBJ1-2|TRBD1
TGTGCCAGCAGCTTGACAGGGGCTCCACTCTATGGCTACACCTTC
CASSLTGAPLYGYTF
>TRBV4-3|NA|TRBJ2-7|TRBD2
TGCGCCAGCAGCCAAGAATCGGGACTAGCCTCCTACGAGCAGTACTTC
CASSQESGLASYEQYF
>TRBV4-1|many|TRBJ2-1|NA
TGCGCCAGCAGCCAAGATCCAGGGACGGGTAATGAGCAGTTCTTC
CASSQDPGTGNEQFF
>TRBV7-9|NA|TRBJ1-1|NA
TGTGCCAGCAGATCAGGCTCCACTGAAGCTTTCTTT
CASRSGSTEAFF
>TRBV29-1|NA|TRBJ2-3|TRBD1
TGCAGCGTTATAGACAGGGCCCGCACAGATACGCAGTATTTT
CSVIDRARTDTQYF
>TRBV2|NA|TRBJ1-1|NA
TGTGCCAGCAGTGAACCCGTAGGGCAGATGAACACTGAAGCTTTCTTT
CASSEPVGQMNTEAFF
>TRBV20-1|NA|TRBJ1-5|NA
TGCAGTGCTAAGTTAGGGGGTCCAAACCAGCCCCAGCATTTT
CSAKLGGPNQPQHF
>TRBV27|few|TRBJ2-2|TRBD1
TGTGCCAGCAGTTTAGGACAGGGATACGGGGAGCTGTTTTTT
CASSLGQGYGELFF
>TRBV7-2|NA|TRBJ2-3|NA
TGTGCCAGCAGCTTATGGCAGGCCGATACGCAGTATTTT
CASSLWQADTQYF
>TRBV20-1|NA|TRBJ1-4|TRBD1
TGCAGTGCTAGAGATCACAGGGGAAATGAAAAACTGTTTTTT
CSARDHRGNEKLFF
>TRBV4-3|NA|TRBJ2-1|NA
TGCGCCAGCAGCCAAGAGGCAGGACGGCGAAACAATGAGCAGTTCTTC
CASSQEAGRRNNEQFF
>TRBV10-1|NA|TRBJ2-7|NA
TGCGCCAGCAGTGGAGGGGCGGCTCCATTGACGCAGTACTTC
CASSGGAAPLTQYF
>TRBV7-2|NA|TRBJ1-3|NA
TGTGCCAGCAGCTTAATCCCCCCCTCTGGAAACACCATATATTTT
CASSLIPPSGNTIYF
>TRBV29-1|NA|TRBJ2-4|NA
TGCAGCGTTGAAGAAGTCCCAGGGCAGTCCATTCAGTACTTC
CSVEEVPGQSIQYF
>TRBV4-1|many|TRBJ2-7|NA
TGCGCCAGCAGCCATCGGGCGGGGCTCTCCTACGAGCAGTACTTC
CASSHRAGLSYEQYF
>TRBV20-1|few|TRBJ2-3|NA
TGCAGTGCTAGAGGGGGTTACATTAGCACAGATACGCAGTATTTT
CSARGGYISTDTQYF
>TRBV10-3|NA|TRBJ2-7|TRBD1
TGTGCCATCGGGGGGACAGGGACCTACGAGCAGTACTTC
CAIGGTGTYEQYF
>TRBV4-2|once|TRBJ2-7|NA
TGTGCCAGCAGCCAAGGTGGAATGGGTTTGTACAATGAGCAGTACTTC
CASSQGGMGLYNEQYF
>TRBV7-2|few|TRBJ1-4|TRBD1
TGTGCCAGCAGCCCCGGGACAGGGCGTGAAAAACTGTTTTTT
CASSPGTGREKLFF